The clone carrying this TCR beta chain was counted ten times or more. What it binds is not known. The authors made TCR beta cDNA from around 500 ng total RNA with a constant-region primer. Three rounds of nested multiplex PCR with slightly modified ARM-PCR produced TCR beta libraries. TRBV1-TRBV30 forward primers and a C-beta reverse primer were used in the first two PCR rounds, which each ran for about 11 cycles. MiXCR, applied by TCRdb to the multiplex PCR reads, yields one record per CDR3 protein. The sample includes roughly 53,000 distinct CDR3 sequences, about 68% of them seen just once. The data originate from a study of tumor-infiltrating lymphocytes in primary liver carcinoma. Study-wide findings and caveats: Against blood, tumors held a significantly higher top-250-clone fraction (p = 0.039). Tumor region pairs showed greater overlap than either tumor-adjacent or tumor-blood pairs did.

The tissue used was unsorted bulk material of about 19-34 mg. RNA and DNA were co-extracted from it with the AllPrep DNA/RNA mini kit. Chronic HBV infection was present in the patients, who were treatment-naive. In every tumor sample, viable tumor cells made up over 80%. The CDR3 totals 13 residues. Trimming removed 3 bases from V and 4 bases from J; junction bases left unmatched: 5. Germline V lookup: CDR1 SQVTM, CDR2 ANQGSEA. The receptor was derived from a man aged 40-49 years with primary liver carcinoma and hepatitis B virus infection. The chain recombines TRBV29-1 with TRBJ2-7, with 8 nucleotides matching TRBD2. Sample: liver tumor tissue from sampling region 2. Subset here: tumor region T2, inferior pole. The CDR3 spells CSVESGLGYEQYF. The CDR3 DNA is TGCAGCGTTGAGTCGGGACTAGGATACGAGCAGTACTTC.